The clone carrying this TCR beta chain has ten or more counts. Trimming took 6 bases from V and 9 from J; bases not matched to a gene: 5. CDR3 length: 14 residues. TCRdb reprocessed the RT-PCR reads via MiXCR and lists one record per CDR3 protein. The data contain about 680,000 distinct CDR3 sequences, approximately 14% of them singletons. This chain uses TRBV12-3 or TRBV12-4 with TRBJ1-6, with 10 bases identical to TRBD1. This TCR derives from a female donor in good health, serving as a healthy control. Source material: memory CD4+ T cells from blood. CDR3 nucleotides: TGTGCCAGCAGACAAGACAGGGGGCTTTCACCCCTCCACTTT. It translates to CASRQDRGLSPLHF.